The next 10 T cell receptor beta chains were all read from a single sample in a study of T cell changes during pregnancy in multiple sclerosis. TCRdb's table, derived via immunoSEQ multiplex PCR, lists solely in-frame clones and lacks some. The profile shows more than 55,000 clones, roughly 90% of them singletons. This material consisted of peripheral blood, taken after pregnancy. The receptors were sampled from a female donor in good health, enrolled as a control in a pregnancy study.

The chain joins TRBV5-6 to TRBJ1-1, with D possibly TRBD1 on 5 matching bases. The CDR3 contains 14 residues. The V end lost 5 bases, the J end lost 2 bases, and 13 bases lay between the germline ends. Germline CDR1 reads SGHDT; CDR2 reads YYEEEE. This CDR3 is CASSRTGSNTEAFF. In DNA form, the CDR3 reads TGTGCCAGCAGTCGTACAGGTTCTAACACTGAAGCTTTCTTT. The whole variable domain, filled in from reference TRBV5-6 and TRBJ1-1, reads DAGVTQSPTHLIKTRGQQVTLRCSPKSGHDTVSWYQQALGQGPQFIFQYYEEEERQRGNFPDRFSGHQFPNYSSELNVNALLLGDSALYLCASSRTGSNTEAFFGQGTRLTVV.

The chain couples TRBV4-3 to TRBJ2-3; 16 positions agree with TRBD2. Germline-derived CDR1 and CDR2 are LGHNA and YSLEER. The length of the CDR3 is 20 residues. Unmatched junction bases numbered 9, after V lost 0 bases and J lost 3 bases. CDR3 nucleotide sequence: TGCGCCAGCAGCCAAGAAGCTGGGACTAGCGGGGGGGCCGGGACAGATACGCAGTATTTT. Residues: CASSQEAGTSGGAGTDTQYF.

The chain recombines TRBV5-6 with TRBJ1-2, with 7 nucleotides matching TRBD1. V was pared by 4 bases and J by 4 bases, with 10 bases of the junction left unmatched. CDR3 length equals 15 residues. The V gene's germline CDR1 is SGHDT and CDR2 YYEEEE. The CDR3 DNA reads as TGTGCCAGCAGCCTCACCGACAGGACAGGCTATGGCTACACCTTC. Translating it yields CASSLTDRTGYGYTF.

The chain recombines TRBV11-3 with TRBJ2-1; tentative D call: TRBD1 (7 bases). The CDR3 sequence is 14 residues long. Trimming removed 5 bases at V and 4 bases at J, with 12 bases between. Germline-derived CDR1 and CDR2 are SGHNT and YENEEA. The CDR3 coding sequence is TGTGCCAGCAGCCCAGGGGGGACATACAATGAGCAGTTCTTC. It encodes CASSPGGTYNEQFF.

CDR3 in amino acids: CASSVVGARNSPLHF. Here the CDR3 DNA reads TGTGCCAGCAGCGTAGTGGGGGCGCGAAATTCACCCCTCCACTTT. This rearrangement joins TRBV9 to TRBJ1-6; D perhaps matches TRBD1 (6 bases). V dropped 0 bases and J dropped 7 bases, with 11 bases sitting between them. This CDR3 contains 15 residues. Germline V lookup: CDR1 SGDLS, CDR2 YYNGEE.

The V and J genes are TRBV5-4 and TRBJ2-7; 8 positions agree with TRBD1. This CDR3 comprises 15 residues. The germline CDR1 and CDR2 sequences are SGHNT and YYREEE (reference sequence). Losses at the gene ends were 4 bases for V and 3 bases for J; bases not matched to a gene: 9. Written as DNA, the CDR3 is TGTGCCAGCAGCCAGGGACAGGTGGACTTCTACGAGCAGTACTTC. Amino acids: CASSQGQVDFYEQYF.

V usage is TRBV7-9 and J usage is TRBJ2-7; 14 bases map to TRBD2. This CDR3 is built from 16 residues. V lost 0 bases to trimming and J lost 9 bases; unmatched junction nucleotides: 7. Germline values: CDR1 SEHNR, CDR2 FQNEAQ (reference sequence). CDR3 sequence (DNA): TGTGCCAGCAGCTTAGCTCCGGGACTAGCGGGAGAGGTGCAGTACTTC. This sequence encodes CASSLAPGLAGEVQYF.

This chain links TRBV11-2 with TRBJ2-1; TRBD2 agrees at 11 bases. V was pared by 2 bases and J by 5 bases, with 5 bases of the junction left unmatched. Germline V gene lookup returns CDR1 SGHAT and CDR2 FQNNGV. CDR3 length equals 16 residues. The CDR3 coding sequence is TGTGCCAGCAGCTTAAAGGTTAGCGGGAGGGACAATGAGCAGTTCTTC. Translating it yields CASSLKVSGRDNEQFF.

This chain connects TRBV27 to TRBJ1-2, with TRBD1 as a possible D gene (6 bases). V was clipped by 6 bases and J by 13 bases, with 21 bases between them. Germline V gene lookup returns CDR1 MNHEY and CDR2 SMNVEV (reference sequence). CDR3 length equals 13 residues. DNA for the CDR3: TGTGCCAGCAGCCCCCTCGCGGGGGCAGGAGGCACCTTC. Protein sequence: CASSPLAGAGGTF.

The chain employs TRBV4-1 and TRBJ2-7, with 8 bases lining up with TRBD1. V was clipped by 5 bases and J by 7 bases; unmatched bases: 10. The CDR3 extends over 14 amino acids. The germline V gene has CDR1 MGHRA and CDR2 YSYEKL. The DNA of the CDR3 is TGCGCCAGCAGCATGGGACAGGTATTGGAAGAGCAGTACTTC. Protein product: CASSMGQVLEEQYF.